The entry below gives a single T cell receptor (beta chain) sequence along with its context. This sample stems from a study of monozygotic twins with inflammatory bowel disease. CDR3 length equals 14 residues. The germline V gene has CDR1 DFQATT and CDR2 SNEGSKA (reference sequence). TCRdb derives one entry per CDR3 protein from the 5' RACE reads, leaving out DNA. The ten most abundant clones cover roughly 1.5% of a sample with about 210,000 distinct CDR3 sequences. The source of this sequence is a human donor with ulcerative colitis or Crohn's disease, or a healthy co-twin of an affected twin (not recorded which). The chain combines TRBV20-1 with TRBJ2-7; as DNA is missing, the TRBD1 call by TCRdb cannot be tested. Sequenced material: blood. The CDR3 reads CSARPLGGAYEQYF.